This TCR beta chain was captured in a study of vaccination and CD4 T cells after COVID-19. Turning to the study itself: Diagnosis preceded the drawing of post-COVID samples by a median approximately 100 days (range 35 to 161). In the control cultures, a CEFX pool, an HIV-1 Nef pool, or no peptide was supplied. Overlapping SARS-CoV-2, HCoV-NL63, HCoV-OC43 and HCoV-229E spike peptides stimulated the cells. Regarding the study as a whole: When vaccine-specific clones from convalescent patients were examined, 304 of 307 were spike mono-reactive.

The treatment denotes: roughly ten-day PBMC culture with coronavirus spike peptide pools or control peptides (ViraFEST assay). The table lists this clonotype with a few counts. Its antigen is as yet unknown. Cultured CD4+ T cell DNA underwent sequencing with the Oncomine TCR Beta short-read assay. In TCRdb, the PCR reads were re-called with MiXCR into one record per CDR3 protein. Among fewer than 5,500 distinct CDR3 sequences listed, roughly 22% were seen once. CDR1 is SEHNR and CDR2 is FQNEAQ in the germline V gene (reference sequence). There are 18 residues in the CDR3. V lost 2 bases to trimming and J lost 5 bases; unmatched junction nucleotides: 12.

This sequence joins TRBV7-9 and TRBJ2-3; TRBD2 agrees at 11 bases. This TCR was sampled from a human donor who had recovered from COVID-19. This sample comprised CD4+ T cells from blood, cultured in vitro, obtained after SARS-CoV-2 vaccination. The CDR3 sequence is CASSLLGKLAGAEDTQYF. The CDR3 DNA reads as TGTGCCAGCAGCTTATTGGGTAAACTAGCGGGGGCCGAAGATACGCAGTATTTT.